This T cell receptor (beta chain) appears in the sequencing data of a study of identical twins. TCRdb reprocessed the 5' RACE reads via MiXCR and lists one record per CDR3 protein. The sample lists hundreds of thousands of distinct CDR3 sequences, roughly 6% occurring once. The CDR3 is made up of 14 amino acids. The ends were cut back, 3 bases at V and 5 bases at J, with 13 bases in the middle. This clonotype was seen ten or more times. The chain employs TRBV12-3 or TRBV12-4 and TRBJ1-1; D is uncertain. Sequencing input: naive T cells sorted from blood. This receptor was obtained from a man aged 18 to 29 in good health. The CDR3 here is CASSFAGPRTEAFF. The CDR3 coding sequence is TGTGCCAGCAGTTTCGCGGGCCCCAGGACTGAAGCTTTCTTT.